The rows below give T cell receptor beta chains drawn from one sample of a study of beta chain features in type 1 diabetes. Clones were read by immunoSEQ multiplex PCR, and TCRdb kept only the in-frame ones, dropping some. The table includes some 360,000 clones, 8% to 10% detected once. The sequenced material came from central memory CD4+ T cells from blood. All receptors derive from a man under 40 with type 1 diabetes. CDR3s include the opening cysteine and the closing phenylalanine or tryptophan. Fields, in order: D gene, clone size, V gene, CDR3 length, J gene, CDR3 DNA, CDR3 protein. A D gene is named only where the DNA matches it firmly. Not all rows give a size; the values are once, few, many and, for expanded clones, a class.

.	.	TRBV9	14	TRBJ2-1	TGTGCCAGCAGCGCCTCACCCCCGCGGGCCGAGCAGTTCTTC	CASSASPPRAEQFF
TRBD2	.	TRBV28	13	TRBJ2-3	TGTGCCAGCAGTAGCCCCTTGAGCGGGGCGCAGTATTTT	CASSSPLSGAQYF
TRBD1	.	TRBV4-1	13	TRBJ1-2	TGCGCCAGCAGCCCGCGACAGGGGAATGGCTACACCTTC	CASSPRQGNGYTF
.	once	TRBV30	13	TRBJ2-5	TGTGCCTGGAGGTTACAGGGCTTAGAGACCCAGTACTTC	CAWRLQGLETQYF
.	many	TRBV25-1	12	TRBJ2-6	TGTGCCAGCAGTGGCAGGGCCAACGTCCTGACTTTC	CASSGRANVLTF
.	.	TRBV5-1	15	TRBJ2-3	TGCGCCAGCAGCCGCCAAGCCGGAACCACAGATACGCAGTATTTT	CASSRQAGTTDTQYF
.	many	TRBV28	13	TRBJ1-5	TGTGCCGGCGCGGTAGAGGCAAATCAGCCCCAGCATTTT	CAGAVEANQPQHF
.	.	TRBV28	15	TRBJ1-5	TGTGCCAGCAGTTTGGGCTTGGCAAGCAATCAGCCCCAGCATTTT	CASSLGLASNQPQHF
TRBD1	few	TRBV28	12	TRBJ1-2	TGTGCCAGCAGTTCAGACAGGGGAAGCTACACCTTC	CASSSDRGSYTF
.	.	TRBV20-1	11	TRBJ1-2	TGCAGTGCTAGGATGGGACGGGGCTACACCTTC	CSARMGRGYTF
.	.	TRBV28	14	TRBJ1-2	TGTGCCAGCAGTCTCTCGGGCCCCTCCTATGGCTACACCTTC	CASSLSGPSYGYTF
.	.	TRBV7-2	14	TRBJ1-2	TGTGCCAGCAGCCGCACCGACATTCAGGTCGGCTACACCTTC	CASSRTDIQVGYTF
TRBD1	many	TRBV7-2	13	TRBJ2-7	TGTGCCAGCAGCTCCAGGACAGGGAACGAGCAGTACTTC	CASSSRTGNEQYF
.	.	TRBV20-1	11	TRBJ1-4	TGCAGTGCCCGACCCCAAGCTCGGCTGTTTTTT	CSARPQARLFF
.	many	TRBV18	14	TRBJ1-5	TGTGCCAGCTCGGCCATAATTAGCAATCAGCCCCAGCATTTT	CASSAIISNQPQHF
.	.	TRBV7-6	15	TRBJ1-1	TGTGCCAGCAGCTTAGCCTTGCGGGGGAACACTGAAGCTTTCTTT	CASSLALRGNTEAFF
TRBD2	.	TRBV7-2	16	TRBJ2-1	TGTGCCAGCAGCTTAGATCTAGCGGGATATTACAATGAGCAGTTCTTC	CASSLDLAGYYNEQFF
.	few	TRBV7-2	14	TRBJ2-7	TGTGCCAGCAGCTACGGGGCGACGGCCTACGAGCAGTACTTC	CASSYGATAYEQYF
TRBD1	few	TRBV5-4	14	TRBJ2-5	TGTGCCAGCAGCCGACAGGGGGCTACGGAGACCCAGTACTTC	CASSRQGATETQYF
.	many	TRBV6-1	13	TRBJ1-2	TGTGCCAGCAGTGACATCGGGCTTGAGGGCTACACCTTC	CASSDIGLEGYTF
.	.	TRBV19	16	TRBJ1-1	TGTGCCAGTAAGAATGGGGGCCACGGGTGGAACACTGAAGCTTTCTTT	CASKNGGHGWNTEAFF
.	few	TRBV6-6	15	TRBJ1-5	TGTGCCAGCAGCCCCTTGAACAGCTATCGGGAGCCCCAGCATTTT	CASSPLNSYREPQHF